This T cell receptor (beta chain) was captured in a study of shared clonotypes between healthy human individuals. About the study: A donor's plate count was three for CD4 naive and three for CD4 memory; CD8 naive had two and CD8 memory one. Broader study findings: The study found roughly 5% of naive CD4 clonotypes shared across four donors.

J was trimmed by 5 bases and V by 7 bases; bases with no gene match: 9. This CDR3 has 14 amino acids. Germline lookup yields CDR1 SNHLY and CDR2 FYNNEI. This clone has a single count. Its specificity is not known. From CD4+ cells came CD45RA+ naive and CD45RA-negative memory subsets. TCRdb's table, derived via immunoSEQ multiplex PCR, lists solely in-frame clones and lacks some. The sample has 2 million to 2.5 million clones, 85% to 95% seen once. The TCR was taken from a man in his late teens or twenties in good health. Some clones in this sample may be carry-over from other donors' samples. Sequencing input: naive CD4+ T cells from PBMCs. The subset is: CD45RA+ positively selected. V is TRBV2 and J is TRBJ1-1; 8 bases agree with TRBD1. CDR3 coding DNA: TGTGCCAGCATAGCAGGGGGCGGTTGGACTGAAGCTTTCTTT. This sequence encodes CASIAGGGWTEAFF.